Below, 21 T cell receptor beta chains from the same sample are listed, as sequenced in a study of blood T cell repertoires in COVID-19. Data came from immunoSEQ multiplex PCR; TCRdb stores just in-frame clones and leaves some out. The data show 400,000 to 450,000 clones, with over 75% seen just once and under 2% held by the top ten. Sequencing was done on a sample of peripheral blood. These receptors were collected from a woman in her 40s with COVID-19, enrolled during active disease.

This chain connects TRBV15 to TRBJ1-5; 10 nucleotides align to TRBD1. V dropped 3 bases and J dropped 0; count of bases not matched to a gene: 2. The CDR3 covers 16 residues. Germline CDR1 is LNHNV and CDR2 is YYDKDF (reference sequence). The CDR3 sequence is CATSSGTGVSNQPQHF. DNA for the CDR3: TGTGCCACCAGCAGCGGGACAGGGGTTAGCAATCAGCCCCAGCATTTT.

The chain links TRBV5-1 to TRBJ1-1, with 8 bases matching TRBD1. Germline CDR1 reads SGHRS; CDR2 reads YFSETQ. V dropped 6 bases and J dropped 3; count of bases not matched to a gene: 7. The CDR3 is 14 amino acids. CDR3 residues: CASTLDRGYTEAFF. CDR3 DNA: TGCGCCAGCACATTAGACAGGGGATACACTGAAGCTTTCTTT.

The chain joins TRBV19 to TRBJ1-2; no firm D call. CDR3 length: 12 residues. V was shortened by 5 bases and J by 6 bases, with 10 bases between the two germline ends. Looked up from germline, CDR1 is LNHDA and CDR2 is SQIVND (reference sequence). CDR3 in amino acids: CASSEFRNGYTF. CDR3 sequence (DNA): TGTGCCAGTAGTGAATTCAGAAATGGCTACACCTTC. The full variable domain, with the rest looked up from reference TRBV19 and TRBJ1-2, is DGGITQSPKYLFRKEGQNVTLSCEQNLNHDAMYWYRQDPGQGLRLIYYSQIVNDFQKGDIAEGYSVSREKKESFPLTVTSAQKNPTAFYLCASSEFRNGYTFGSGTRLTVV.

This chain connects TRBV6-5 to TRBJ1-6; 7 positions match TRBD1. The CDR3 runs 12 residues. With 7 bases clipped from V and 13 bases from J, the junction kept 7 bases outside the gene matches. Germline lookup yields CDR1 MNHEY and CDR2 SVGAGI. The CDR3 reads CASNYYRGPLHF. DNA of the CDR3: TGTGCCAGCAATTATTACAGGGGTCCCCTCCACTTT.

This clone was seen a few times. V usage is TRBV7-9 and J usage is TRBJ1-2; D remains unclear. Germline-derived CDR1 and CDR2 are SEHNR and FQNEAQ (reference sequence). V dropped 1 base and J dropped 3 bases, with 12 bases sitting between them. CDR3 size: 15 residues. The CDR3 region has the DNA TGTGCCAGCAGCTTAGTGAGGCAAGAAGACTATGGCTACACCTTC. It encodes CASSLVRQEDYGYTF.

The CDR3 nucleotides are TGTGCCATCAGTGATATGGGACAGGGGGCTAACATGAACACTGAAGCTTTCTTT. Residues: CAISDMGQGANMNTEAFF. This chain uses TRBV10-3 with TRBJ1-1, with 12 bases lining up with TRBD1. The germline V gene encodes CDR1 ENHRY and CDR2 SYGVKD. Unmatched junction bases numbered 8, after V lost 3 bases and J lost 0 bases. The CDR3 has 18 amino acids.

The genes are TRBV9 and TRBJ1-6; D not resolved. Germline V gene data show CDR1 as SGDLS and CDR2 as YYNGEE. The CDR3 has 14 residues. The V end was cut by 0 bases, the J end by 10 bases, with 11 bases between. CDR3 in DNA: TGTGCCAGCAGCGTAGTTGAGACTCGATCACCCCTCCACTTT. Amino acid sequence: CASSVVETRSPLHF.

The chain employs TRBV18 and TRBJ2-7; D is undetermined. The V and J ends lost 0 bases and 0 bases respectively, with 9 bases between them. CDR3 length: 15 residues. CDR1 and CDR2 from the germline V gene are KGHSH and LQKENI. This chain's CDR3 is CASSPPSKSSYEQYF. The DNA for the CDR3 is TGTGCCAGCTCACCACCAAGCAAGAGCTCCTACGAGCAGTACTTC.

The V gene is TRBV14, the J gene TRBJ2-5; possible D gene TRBD1, 5 bases. V dropped 6 bases and J dropped 7 bases, with 15 bases sitting between them. The germline gives CDR1 SGHDN, CDR2 FVKESK. There are 13 residues in the CDR3. The CDR3 DNA follows: TGTGCCAGCAGACCCGAACTCCAGGGGACCCAGTACTTC. This sequence encodes CASRPELQGTQYF.

The chain has TRBV10-3 and TRBJ1-5; 9 bases agree with TRBD1. Losses at the gene ends were 4 bases for V and 7 bases for J; bases not matched to a gene: 5. The CDR3 contains 14 residues. Germline lookup yields CDR1 ENHRY and CDR2 SYGVKD. This chain's CDR3 is CAISAGQGVQPQHF. The CDR3 DNA reads TGTGCCATCAGTGCGGGACAGGGCGTACAGCCCCAGCATTTT.

The chain employs TRBV11-3 and TRBJ2-2; the match to TRBD1 covers 11 bases. The CDR3 runs 15 residues. From germline, CDR1 is SGHNT and CDR2 YENEEA. The V gene end was trimmed by 5 bases and the J gene end by 3 bases; junction bases not matched to a gene: 2. The CDR3 nucleotides read TGTGCCAGCAGCACGGGACAGGGGGACACCGGGGAGCTGTTTTTT. It encodes CASSTGQGDTGELFF.

The chain couples TRBV6-5 to TRBJ2-1; 10 positions agree with TRBD2. Germline values: CDR1 MNHEY, CDR2 SVGAGI. V gave up 10 bases and J gave up 6 bases; unmatched junction bases: 6. This CDR3 region has 13 residues. This chain's CDR3 is CATTGLAVNEQFF. For the CDR3, the DNA is TGTGCCACCACCGGACTAGCGGTCAATGAGCAGTTCTTC.

The V and J genes are TRBV10-3 and TRBJ1-2; perhaps TRBD1 as D (5 bases). The CDR3 length is 12 residues. V lost 5 bases and J lost 7, with 11 bases in between. Looked up from germline, CDR1 is ENHRY and CDR2 is SYGVKD. CDR3 in amino acids: CAISRGGSGYTF. DNA for the CDR3: TGTGCCATCAGTCGGGGGGGATCTGGCTACACCTTC.

Comment on this clone: Relative to the germline gene, one junction end is altered; a read error may explain this. The chain joins TRBV18 to TRBJ1-3; D is unclear. CDR3 size: 13 residues. Germline V gene data show CDR1 as KGHSH and CDR2 as LQKENI. The CDR3: CASSPQTGNTIYF. DNA of the CDR3: TGTGCCAGCTCACCGCAGACTGGGAACACCATATATTTT. The full variable domain, in which reference TRBV18 and TRBJ1-3 provide the parts outside the CDR3, is NAGVMQNPRHLVRRRGQEARLRCSPMKGHSHVYWYRQLPEEGLKFMVYLQKENIIDESGMPKERFSAEFPKEGPSILRIQQVVRGDSAAYFCASSPQTGNTIYFGEGSWLTVV.

The chain couples TRBV5-4 to TRBJ2-5; 7 nucleotides match TRBD1. V was clipped by 3 bases and J by 2 bases; unmatched bases: 7. The CDR3 runs 15 residues. Germline CDR1 reads SGHNT; CDR2 reads YYREEE (reference sequence). For the CDR3, the DNA is TGTGCCAGCAGCTCCCGGCTGGACAGGCAAGAGACCCAGTACTTC. Amino acid sequence: CASSSRLDRQETQYF.

The V and J genes are TRBV5-1 and TRBJ1-6; TRBD1 agrees at 8 bases. Germline V gene lookup returns CDR1 SGHRS and CDR2 YFSETQ. There are 14 residues in the CDR3. J lost 9 bases, V lost 2 bases, and 4 bases had no gene match. The CDR3 here is CASSLDRGISPLHF. DNA for the CDR3: TGCGCCAGCAGCTTAGACAGGGGCATTTCACCCCTCCACTTT. Using reference TRBV5-1 and TRBJ1-6 for the parts outside the CDR3, the full variable domain is KAGVTQTPRYLIKTRGQQVTLSCSPISGHRSVSWYQQTPGQGLQFLFEYFSETQRNKGNFPGRFSGRQFSNSRSEMNVSTLELGDSALYLCASSLDRGISPLHFGNGTRLTVT.

This chain joins TRBV24-1 and TRBJ1-5; D call uncertain. Trimming shortened V by 1 base and J by 6 bases, and 6 bases separated the two germline ends. CDR3 length: 13 amino acids. Per germline, CDR1 KGHDR and CDR2 SFDVKD. The CDR3 region is CATSDFSGQPQHF. The CDR3 DNA reads as TGTGCCACCAGTGATTTCTCCGGTCAGCCCCAGCATTTT.

V usage is TRBV19 and J usage is TRBJ1-2; 7 bases are a match to TRBD1. CDR1 is LNHDA, CDR2 SQIVND, per germline (reference sequence). This CDR3 is 12 amino acids long. After removal of 6 bases from V and 5 bases from J, the junction contained 3 bases not matched to a gene. CDR3 coding DNA: TGTGCCAGTAGGACAGGGAAGTATGGCTACACCTTC. Translated: CASRTGKYGYTF.

This clone was observed once. This chain joins TRBV21-1 and TRBJ2-2; the table gives TRBD2 as D, unverified against the DNA. TRBV21-1 is noted as a pseudogene. The CDR3 is 17 residues long. The CDR3 region is CASSKEVAGGDTGELFF. DNA for the CDR3: TGTGCCAGCAGCAAAGAAGTAGCGGGGGGGGACACCGGGGAGCTGTTTTTT.

A single count supports this clone. The genes are TRBV28 and TRBJ2-7; maybe TRBD2 (5 bases). The CDR3 contains 14 residues. V lost 6 bases to trimming and J lost 4 bases, with 16 bases between them. Germline V gene data show CDR1 as MDHEN and CDR2 as SYDVKM. CDR3: CASRLSGPSYEQYF. The DNA of the CDR3 is TGTGCCAGCAGGCTCAGCGGACCCTCATACGAGCAGTACTTC. Based on the CDR3 plus reference TRBV28 and TRBJ2-7, the full variable domain is DVKVTQSSRYLVKRTGEKVFLECVQDMDHENMFWYRQDPGLGLRLIYFSYDVKMKEKGDIPEGYSVSREKKERFSLILESASTNQTSMYLCASRLSGPSYEQYFGPGTRLTVT.

The chain combines TRBV18 with TRBJ2-1; 10 bases are shared with TRBD2. J lost 1 base, V lost 3 bases, and 6 bases had no gene match. The CDR3 sequence is 17 residues long. CDR1 is KGHSH and CDR2 is LQKENI in the germline V gene. For the CDR3, the DNA is TGTGCCAGCTCACCTCGGATACTAGCGGGATCCTACAATGAGCAGTTCTTC. It translates to CASSPRILAGSYNEQFF.